The 19 T cell receptor delta chains below were found in one sample sequenced in a study of Vγ9Vδ2 T cells in congenital toxoplasmosis. cDNA was made by template-switch reverse transcription with TRGC- and TRDC-specific primers in one tube. The TRGC primer was designed to bind both TRGC1 and TRGC2 constant genes. TCRdb ran CATT on the reads. The repertoire holds about 710 delta-chain clones, with about 47% as singletons. The specimen sequenced was gamma-delta T cells from blood. These receptors all stem from a child under 10 years old born to a mother with Toxoplasma gondii infection during pregnancy, either congenitally infected or uninfected (not recorded which).

This clone appeared a few times. A far larger clone is just one base off, so this is likely a read error. The rearrangement links TRDV2 to TRDJ1; tentatively, D is TRDD3 (6 bases). The germline CDR1 and CDR2 sequences are GEAIGNYY and EKD. This CDR3 spans 15 amino acids. For the CDR3, the DNA is TGTGCCTGGGACACTCTTGGGGGGGACACCGATAAACTCATCTTT. Residues: CAWDTLGGDTDKLIF.

By frequency in the sample, this clone is large (0.1 to 1%). This chain joins TRDV2 and TRDJ3; 12 bases map to TRDD3. Germline assignment: CDR1 GEAIGNYY and CDR2 EKD. V lost 0 bases and J lost 0; bases outside the gene matches: 8. The CDR3 is made up of 21 amino acids. The CDR3 nucleotides read TGTGCCTGTGACACCGGCTGGGGGATACGGGGGAGCTCCTGGGACACCCGACAGATGTTTTTC. As protein: CACDTGWGIRGSSWDTRQMFF.

This sequence joins TRDV2 and TRDJ1; 8 positions match TRDD3. The J gene, left out of TCRdb, was set here by checking the DNA against germline. Per the germline V gene, CDR1 is GEAIGNYY and CDR2 is EKD. The length of the CDR3 is 19 residues. The V and J ends lost 1 base and 0 bases, in that order; junction bases with no gene match: 15. The CDR3 here is CACDTIDRGLLGDTDKLIF. The CDR3 DNA reads TGTGCCTGTGACACTATCGATCGAGGCTTACTGGGGGACACCGATAAACTCATCTTT.

This clone was found a few times. A far larger clone is just one base off, so this is likely a read error. The chain carries TRDV1 and TRDJ1; a possible D gene is TRDD2 (6 bases). Here the J gene was assigned by germline matching of the DNA, as TCRdb has none. CDR1 and CDR2 from the germline V gene are TSWWSYY and QGS. Trimming cost V 5 bases and J 4 bases, with 14 bases left between them. CDR3 length: 14 residues. The CDR3 bases are TGTGCTCTTGGGATTCCTAGCCCCGGCGATAAACTCATCTTT. Residues: CALGIPSPGDKLIF.

The chain employs TRDV2 and TRDJ1; 12 bases map to TRDD3. TCRdb lists no J gene, so it was determined here by aligning the DNA to germline. Trimming took 3 bases from V and 0 from J; bases not matched to a gene: 4. This CDR3 has 16 residues. Per germline, CDR1 GEAIGNYY and CDR2 EKD. The CDR3 DNA reads as TGTGCCTGTGACGTACTGGGGGATACTTACACCGATAAACTCATCTTT. It codes for CACDVLGDTYTDKLIF.

As for this clone: The junction and the germline gene differ at one end; a read error may be behind it. The chain has TRDV2 and TRDJ3; 11 nucleotides agree with TRDD3. Since TCRdb gives no J gene, matching the DNA to germline was used here to assign it. CDR1 and CDR2 (germline): GEAIGNYY, EKD. The CDR3 extends over 21 amino acids. The CDR3 DNA follows: TGTGCCGGTGACTCCGTACTGGGGGATAAGCTTAGCTCCTGGGACACCCGACAGATGTTTTTC. This gives the protein CAGDSVLGDKLSSWDTRQMFF.

This clone was counted a single time. This likely came from a read error, as a far larger clone is one base away. The sample has other DNA sequences that encode this CDR3 too. V is TRDV1 and J is TRDJ1, with TRDD3 as a possible D gene (6 bases). As TCRdb names no J gene, one was assigned here on the basis of a DNA match to germline. Germline V gives CDR1 TSWWSYY, CDR2 QGS. The CDR3 extends over 16 amino acids. Trimming removed 1 base at V and 6 bases at J, with 18 bases between. CDR3 coding DNA: TGTGCTCTTGGGGAACCCGCTTGGGGGCCGACACATAAACTCATCTTT. Amino acid sequence: CALGEPAWGPTHKLIF.

This clone was observed a few times. For this DNA, TCRdb reports the protein of a much larger clone, which diverges at residue 13, most likely from a read error; the protein presented here is translated directly from the DNA. The V gene call is TRAV36/DV7, and the J gene call is absent; the tabulated D call, TRDD3, remains unverified against the DNA. Germline assignment: CDR1 VTNFRS and CDR2 LTSSGIE (reference sequence). The CDR3 runs 15 residues. CDR3 residues: CAEGVLNDNTDKPIF. CDR3 in DNA: TGTGCTGAGGGAGTACTGAACGACAACACCGATAAACCCATCTTT.

Worth noting for this clone: With only one base between it and a far larger clone, this is likely a read error. V gene TRDV1 combines with J gene TRDJ1; TRDD3 matches 12 bases. Because TCRdb records no J gene, it was assigned here through a match of the DNA to germline. CDR3 size: 19 residues. J was trimmed by 2 bases and V by 7 bases; bases with no gene match: 17. Germline-derived CDR1 and CDR2 are TSWWSYY and QGS. CDR3: CALVKPPLSWGIRTDKLIF. CDR3 bases: TGTGCTCTTGTGAAACCTCCACTCTCCTGGGGGATACGAACCGATAAACTCATCTTT.

This clone counts as large (0.1 to 1%). This sequence joins TRDV1 and TRDJ1; D might be TRDD3 (6 bases). V lost 1 base and J lost 0, with 21 bases in between. This CDR3 is built from 19 residues. CDR1 and CDR2 (germline): TSWWSYY, QGS. The CDR3 nucleotides read TGTGCTCTTGGGGAACCAGCCGGTAGGCTGGGGCGGTACACCGATAAACTCATCTTT. Protein sequence: CALGEPAGRLGRYTDKLIF.

In regard to this clone: A read error is the likely source, as a far larger clone sits one nucleotide away. This sequence joins TRDV1 and TRDJ1, with 8 bases lining up with TRDD3. Matching the DNA to germline supplied the J gene, which TCRdb does not give. CDR1 and CDR2 from the germline V gene are TSWWSYY and QGS. The junction had 18 bases not matched to a gene; V was cut back by 5 bases and J by 1 base. This CDR3 has 19 residues. The DNA of the CDR3 is TGTGCTCTTGGGTCCCATCGGGCCTACTTCTGGGGGAGCACCGATAAACTCATCTTT. Translated, it gives CALGSHRAYFWGSTDKLIF.

Points on this clone: One base separates it from a far larger clone, so it is likely a read error. The V call is TRDV2, the J call TRDJ3; tentatively, D is TRDD3 (6 bases). No J gene was available from TCRdb, and it was assigned here by a germline match of the DNA. Germline V gives CDR1 GEAIGNYY, CDR2 EKD. The CDR3 is 19 amino acids. V lost 0 bases to trimming and J lost 0 bases, with 14 bases between them. The CDR3 DNA is TGTGCCTGTGACACCTGGGGGGAGCTGAGCTCCTGGGACACCCGACAGATGTTTTTC. This codes for CACDTWGELSSWDTRQMFF.

A remark on this clone: A far larger clone is only one base removed, so a read error is likely. The sample carries other DNA sequences with the same CDR3. The rearrangement links TRDV2 to TRDJ2; 13 bases are a match to TRDD3. The J gene was not available in TCRdb and was assigned here by matching the DNA to germline segments. J gave up 0 bases and V 0 bases, and 6 bases lay outside the gene matches. The CDR3 covers 19 residues. Germline V CDR1 and CDR2: GEAIGNYY, EKD. For the CDR3, the DNA is TGTGCCTGTGACACCTTACTGGGGGATACGAGAACTTTGACAGCACAACTCTTCTTT. Translation: CACDTLLGDTRTLTAQLFF.

Remarks on this clone: This sequence is one base from a far larger clone and is likely a read error. This chain uses TRDV3 with TRDJ1, with D possibly TRDD2 on 5 matching bases. TCRdb leaves out the J gene; it was filled in here by matching the DNA to germline. There are 12 residues in the CDR3. Per germline, CDR1 TVYSNPD and CDR2 GDNSRS (reference sequence). The CDR3 DNA reads TGTGCCTTTCCCTACATGGCCGATAGACTCATCTTT. Its translation is CAFPYMADRLIF.

Notes on this clone: It differs at one base from a far larger clone, so likely a read error. The chain carries TRDV1 and TRDJ1; 12 bases fit TRDD3. No J gene is reported in TCRdb; it was inferred here by comparing the DNA with germline. CDR3 length: 23 amino acids. Germline CDR1 reads TSWWSYY; CDR2 reads QGS. J was trimmed by 1 base and V by 7 bases; bases with no gene match: 28. This CDR3 reads CALETILPIETGGYPGGTDKLIF. The CDR3 DNA reads as TGTGCTCTTGAGACTATACTTCCCATCGAAACTGGGGGATACCCTGGGGGCACCGATAAACTCATCTTT.

A remark on this clone: A far larger clone is just one base off, so this is likely a read error. Other nucleotide sequences from this sample produce the same CDR3. The chain carries TRDV3 and TRDJ1, with 13 bases lining up with TRDD3. Germline V gene sequence: CDR1 TVYSNPD, CDR2 GDNSRS (reference sequence). The CDR3 spans 15 residues. The CDR3 sequence is CAATTGGYDTDKLIF. CDR3 nucleotides: TGTGCAGCTACTACTGGGGGATACGACACCGATAAACTCATCTTT.

Remarks on this clone: This may come from a read error, since a much larger clone is one base off. This rearrangement joins TRDV2 to TRDJ3, with 8 positions matching TRDD3. The J gene was not available in TCRdb and was assigned here by matching the DNA to germline segments. This CDR3 region has 19 residues. Germline V gives CDR1 GEAIGNYY, CDR2 EKD. The CDR3 reads CACDTAGGPSSWETRQMFF. The CDR3 nucleotides read TGTGCCTGTGACACCGCTGGGGGACCGAGCTCCTGGGAAACCCGACAGATGTTTTTC.

In regard to this clone: A single base is all that separates this from a far larger clone, so a read error is likely. V usage is TRDV2 and J usage is TRDJ2, with D maybe TRDD3 (6 bases). V was trimmed by 0 bases and J by 1 base, leaving 8 bases between them. The CDR3 has 15 residues. Per the germline V gene, CDR1 is GEAIGNYY and CDR2 is EKD. CDR3 sequence: CACDTWGVLTAQLFF. CDR3 coding DNA: TGTGCCTGTGACACCTGGGGGGTTTTGACAGCACAACTCTTCTTT.

Comment on this clone: This sequence is one base from a far larger clone and is likely a read error. The sample holds other DNA sequences that translate to the same CDR3. This sequence joins TRDV3 and TRDJ1; TRDD3 matches 12 bases. The J gene, left out of TCRdb, was set here by checking the DNA against germline. CDR1 TVYSNPD and CDR2 GDNSRS come from the germline V gene (reference sequence). The CDR3 length is 22 residues. V shed 3 bases, J shed 2 bases, and the junction held 28 bases outside the gene matches. CDR3 in amino acids: CAFTWVLHHIYWGIPLTDKLIF. The CDR3 DNA sequence: TGTGCCTTCACATGGGTGCTCCACCACATATACTGGGGGATACCCCTTACCGATAAACTCATCTTT.